The T cell receptor beta chain under discussion was sequenced for a study of blood T cell repertoires in COVID-19. Background on the study: The United States, Italy and Spain were the sources of the acute and convalescent COVID-19 samples. Nucleic acid was either cDNA or gDNA, and it came from T cells, B-cell-depleted T cells, or PBMCs.

This clone was seen a few times. Original data processing: From reference gene primer amplification, estimates of nucleated cell counts were derived. The method was immunoSEQ multiplex PCR; TCRdb's version includes in-frame clones alone and lacks a portion of them. V and J calls and clone size are copied from that table; D and trimming were computed from the DNA. The data contain about 310,000 clones, roughly 84% of them singletons. CDR3 size: 13 residues. Germline values: CDR1 SGHRS, CDR2 YFSETQ. V was cut by 0 bases and J by 6 bases, with 7 bases left in between. The V and J genes are TRBV5-1 and TRBJ2-1; D might be TRBD1 (6 bases). This TCR came from a man between 50 and 59 years old with active or convalescent COVID-19. The sample comprised peripheral blood. For the CDR3, the DNA is TGCGCCAGCAGCTTGGGGACAGTCAATGAGCAGTTCTTC. Amino acid sequence: CASSLGTVNEQFF.